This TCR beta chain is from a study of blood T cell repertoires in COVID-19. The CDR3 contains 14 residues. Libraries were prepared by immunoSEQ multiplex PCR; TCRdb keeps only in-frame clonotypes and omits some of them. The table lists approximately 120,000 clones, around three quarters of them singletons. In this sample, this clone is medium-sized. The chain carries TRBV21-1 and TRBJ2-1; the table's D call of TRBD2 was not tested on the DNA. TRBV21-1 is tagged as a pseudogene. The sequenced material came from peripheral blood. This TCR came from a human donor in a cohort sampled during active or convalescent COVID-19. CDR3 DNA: TGTGCCAGCGCACAACTTAGCGGGGGGGACTGGCAGTTCTTC. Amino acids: CASAQLSGGDWQFF.